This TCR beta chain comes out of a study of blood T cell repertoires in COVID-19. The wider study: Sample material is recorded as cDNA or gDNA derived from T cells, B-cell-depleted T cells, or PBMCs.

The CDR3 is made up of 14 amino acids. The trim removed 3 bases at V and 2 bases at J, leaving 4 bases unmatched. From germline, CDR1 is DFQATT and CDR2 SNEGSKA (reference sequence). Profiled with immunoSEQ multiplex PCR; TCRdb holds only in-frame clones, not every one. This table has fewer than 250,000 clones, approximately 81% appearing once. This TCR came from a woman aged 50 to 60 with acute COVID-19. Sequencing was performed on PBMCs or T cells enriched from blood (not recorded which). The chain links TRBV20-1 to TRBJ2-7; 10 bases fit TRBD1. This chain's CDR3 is CSASKGQGPYEQYF. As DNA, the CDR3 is TGCAGTGCTAGTAAGGGACAGGGGCCCTACGAGCAGTACTTC.